This TCR beta chain appears in the sequencing data of a study of technical replicates of blood from a handful of donors. Clones were read by immunoSEQ multiplex PCR, and TCRdb kept only the in-frame ones, dropping some. The table has about 68,000 clones, nearly 98% seen once. From germline, CDR1 is SGHTA and CDR2 FQGNSA. This CDR3 is 14 amino acids long. V dropped 5 bases and J dropped 0 bases, with 9 bases sitting between them. This chain connects TRBV7-2 to TRBJ2-3, with TRBD1 as a possible D gene (5 bases). This receptor was taken from a human donor in good health. Material: T cells isolated from PBMCs. This chain's CDR3 is CASSTRQSTDTQYF. The CDR3 region has the DNA TGTGCCAGCAGCACTCGACAGAGCACAGATACGCAGTATTTT.